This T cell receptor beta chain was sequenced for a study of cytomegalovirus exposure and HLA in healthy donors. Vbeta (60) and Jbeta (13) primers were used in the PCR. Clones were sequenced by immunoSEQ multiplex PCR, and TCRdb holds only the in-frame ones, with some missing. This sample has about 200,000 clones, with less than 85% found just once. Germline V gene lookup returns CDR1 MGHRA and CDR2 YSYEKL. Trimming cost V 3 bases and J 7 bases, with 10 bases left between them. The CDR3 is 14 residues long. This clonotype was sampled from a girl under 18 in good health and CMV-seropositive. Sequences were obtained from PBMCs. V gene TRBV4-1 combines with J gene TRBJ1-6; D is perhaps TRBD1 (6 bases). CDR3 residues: CASSHQGLNSPLHF. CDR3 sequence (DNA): TGCGCCAGCAGCCATCAGGGGCTCAATTCACCCCTCCACTTT.